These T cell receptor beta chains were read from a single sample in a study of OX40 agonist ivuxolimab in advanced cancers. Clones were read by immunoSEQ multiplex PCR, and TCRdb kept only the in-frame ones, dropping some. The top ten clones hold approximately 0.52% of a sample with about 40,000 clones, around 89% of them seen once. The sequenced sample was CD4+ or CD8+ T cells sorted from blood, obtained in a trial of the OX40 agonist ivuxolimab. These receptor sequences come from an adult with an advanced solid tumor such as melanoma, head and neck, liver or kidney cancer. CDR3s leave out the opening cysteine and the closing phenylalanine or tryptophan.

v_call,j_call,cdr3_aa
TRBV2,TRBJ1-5,ASSRDRASQPQH
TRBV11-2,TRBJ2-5,ASSLSGRIQETQY
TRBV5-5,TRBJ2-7,ASSLQTSGVSKGVYEQY
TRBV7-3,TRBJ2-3,ASSSQGILDTQY
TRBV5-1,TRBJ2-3,ASRVEGSDTQY
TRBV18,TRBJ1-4,ASSPGTGTGNEKLF
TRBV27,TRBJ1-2,ASSGGLTLGYT
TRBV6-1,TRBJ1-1,ASSPQGGTEAF
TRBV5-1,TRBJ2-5,ASSFMTGQEQY
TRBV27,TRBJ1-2,ASRPRQTSYGYT
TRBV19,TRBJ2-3,ASHFGGSTDTQY
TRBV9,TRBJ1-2,ASSVRDTVYGYT
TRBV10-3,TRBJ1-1,AISETGFTEAF
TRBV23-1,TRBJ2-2,ASSPRGGDMNTGELF
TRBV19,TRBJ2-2,ASSIAGRVELF
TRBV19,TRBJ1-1,ASRGAGTTEAF
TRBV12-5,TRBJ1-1,ASGVQGASTEAF
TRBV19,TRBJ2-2,ASEIGVSSENTGELF
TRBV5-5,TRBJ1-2,ASSLGQGEGYGYT
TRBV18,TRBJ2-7,ASSPSLTATYEQY
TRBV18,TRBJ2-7,ASSPRTSNYEQY
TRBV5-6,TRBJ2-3,ASGNRGIHTDTQY
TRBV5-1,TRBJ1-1,ASSYQTGPTEAF
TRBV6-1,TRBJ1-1,ASSEGENTEAF
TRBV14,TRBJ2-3,ASSRFDTDTQY
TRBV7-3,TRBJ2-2,ASSPTPVTGELF
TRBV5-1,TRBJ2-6,ASRLHRGIAPSGANVLT
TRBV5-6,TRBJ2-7,ASSLAGTSAYEQY
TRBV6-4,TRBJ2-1,ASSSDGGLYNEQF
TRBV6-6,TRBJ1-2,ATRTAAIYGYT
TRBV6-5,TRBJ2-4,ASSAGSQSIQY
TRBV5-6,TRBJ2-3,ASSQIAGGADTQY
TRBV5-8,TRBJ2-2,ASLGLGGRSGTGELF
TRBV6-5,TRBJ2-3,ASNLQGTDTQY
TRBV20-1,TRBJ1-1,SARTGSEAF
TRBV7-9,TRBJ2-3,ASSPGPGTQY
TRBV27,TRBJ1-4,ASSFLGATNEKLF
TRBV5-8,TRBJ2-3,ASSLSGFQDTDTQY
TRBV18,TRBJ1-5,ASSLGQGSGQPQH
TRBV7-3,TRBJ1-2,ASSLTQGRGYT
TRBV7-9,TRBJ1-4,ASGAQGAYEKLF
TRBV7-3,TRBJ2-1,ASSRNGQVF
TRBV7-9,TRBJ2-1,ASRNRDRGLNEQF
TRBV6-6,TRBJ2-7,ASSDPQGRHEQY
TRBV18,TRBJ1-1,ASSPRVIAEAF
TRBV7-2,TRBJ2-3,ASSPFTDTQY
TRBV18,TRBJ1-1,ASSPPSSVKAF
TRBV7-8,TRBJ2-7,ASSPRQGLTSGGDYEQY